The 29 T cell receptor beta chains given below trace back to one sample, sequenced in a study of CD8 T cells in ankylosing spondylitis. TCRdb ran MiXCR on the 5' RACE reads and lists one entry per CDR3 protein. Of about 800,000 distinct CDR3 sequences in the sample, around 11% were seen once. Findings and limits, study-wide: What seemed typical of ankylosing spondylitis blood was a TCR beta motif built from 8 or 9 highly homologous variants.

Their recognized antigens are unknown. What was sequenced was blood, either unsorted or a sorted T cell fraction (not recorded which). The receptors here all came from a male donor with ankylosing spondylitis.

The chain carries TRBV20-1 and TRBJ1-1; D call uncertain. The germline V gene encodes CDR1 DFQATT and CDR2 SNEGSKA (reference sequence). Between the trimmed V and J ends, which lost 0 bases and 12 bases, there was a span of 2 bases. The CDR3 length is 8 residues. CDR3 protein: CSARDSFF. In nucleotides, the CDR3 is TGCAGTGCTAGAGATTCTTTCTTT.

CDR3 region: CASSLGQGNVYGYTF. CDR3 DNA: TGTGCCAGCAGCTTGGGACAGGGGAATGTGTATGGCTACACCTTC. The gene calls are TRBV7-3 and TRBJ1-2; 10 positions agree with TRBD1. This CDR3 spans 15 amino acids. V lost 3 bases to trimming and J lost 5 bases; unmatched junction nucleotides: 6. Germline CDR1 reads SGHTA; CDR2 reads FQGTGA.

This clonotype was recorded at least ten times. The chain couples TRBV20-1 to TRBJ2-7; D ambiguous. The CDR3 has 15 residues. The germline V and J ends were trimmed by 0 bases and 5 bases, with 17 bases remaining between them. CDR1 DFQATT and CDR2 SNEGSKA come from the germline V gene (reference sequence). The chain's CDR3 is CSARDGRQVVNEQYF. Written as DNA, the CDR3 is TGCAGTGCTAGAGATGGAAGGCAGGTAGTAAACGAGCAGTACTTC.

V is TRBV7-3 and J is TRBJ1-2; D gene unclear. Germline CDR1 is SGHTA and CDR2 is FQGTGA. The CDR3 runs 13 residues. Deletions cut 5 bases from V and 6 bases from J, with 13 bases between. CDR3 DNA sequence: TGTGCCAGCAGCCCATACACAGCCCATGGCTACACCTTC. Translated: CASSPYTAHGYTF.

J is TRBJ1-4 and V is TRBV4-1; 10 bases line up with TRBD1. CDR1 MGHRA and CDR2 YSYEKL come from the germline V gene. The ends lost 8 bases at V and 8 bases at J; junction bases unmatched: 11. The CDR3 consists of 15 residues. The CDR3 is CASGPPGQGWEKLFF. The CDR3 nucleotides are TGCGCCAGCGGTCCACCGGGACAGGGGTGGGAAAAACTGTTTTTT.

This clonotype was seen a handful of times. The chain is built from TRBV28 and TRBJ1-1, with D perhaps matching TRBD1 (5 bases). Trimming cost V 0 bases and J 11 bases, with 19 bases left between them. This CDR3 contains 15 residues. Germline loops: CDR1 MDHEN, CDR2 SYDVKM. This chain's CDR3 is CASSLWAVAPGTAFF. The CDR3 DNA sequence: TGTGCCAGCAGTTTATGGGCAGTCGCTCCAGGGACGGCTTTCTTT. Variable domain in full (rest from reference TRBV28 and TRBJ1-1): DVKVTQSSRYLVKRTGEKVFLECVQDMDHENMFWYRQDPGLGLRLIYFSYDVKMKEKGDIPEGYSVSREKKERFSLILESASTNQTSMYLCASSLWAVAPGTAFFGQGTRLTVV.

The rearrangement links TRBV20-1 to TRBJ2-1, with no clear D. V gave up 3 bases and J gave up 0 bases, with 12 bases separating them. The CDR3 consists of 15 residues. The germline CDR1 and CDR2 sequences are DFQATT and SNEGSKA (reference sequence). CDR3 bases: TGCAGTGCTAGTAAGATGCGGAGCTCCTACAATGAGCAGTTCTTC. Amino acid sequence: CSASKMRSSYNEQFF.

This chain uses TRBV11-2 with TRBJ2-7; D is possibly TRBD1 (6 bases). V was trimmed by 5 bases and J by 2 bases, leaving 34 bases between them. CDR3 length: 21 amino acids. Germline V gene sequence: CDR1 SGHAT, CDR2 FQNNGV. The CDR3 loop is CASSVPGLPQGMTVTPYEQYF. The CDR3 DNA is TGTGCCAGCAGCGTCCCCGGCCTTCCACAGGGTATGACCGTGACCCCCTACGAGCAGTACTTC.

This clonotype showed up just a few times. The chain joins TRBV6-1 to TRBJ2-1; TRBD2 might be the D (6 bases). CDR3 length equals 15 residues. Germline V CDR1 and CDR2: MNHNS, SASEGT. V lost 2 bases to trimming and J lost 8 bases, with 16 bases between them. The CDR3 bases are TGTGCCAGCAGTGAAAAGGATCTGAGGAGGGATGAGCAGTTCTTC. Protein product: CASSEKDLRRDEQFF.

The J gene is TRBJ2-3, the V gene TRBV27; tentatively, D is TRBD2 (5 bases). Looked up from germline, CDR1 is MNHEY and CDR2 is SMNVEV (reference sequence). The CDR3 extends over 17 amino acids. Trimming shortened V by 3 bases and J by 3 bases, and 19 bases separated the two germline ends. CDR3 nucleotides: TGTGCCAGCAGTTTCCACCGGACTCCCGTGAGGACAGATACGCAGTATTTT. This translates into CASSFHRTPVRTDTQYF.

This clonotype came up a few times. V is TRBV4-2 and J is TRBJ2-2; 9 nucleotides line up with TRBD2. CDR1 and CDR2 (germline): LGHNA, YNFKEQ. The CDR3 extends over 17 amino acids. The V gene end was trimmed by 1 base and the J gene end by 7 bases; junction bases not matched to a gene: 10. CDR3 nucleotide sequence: TGTGCCAGCAGCCAAGTTAGAGCGGGAGGCTTGGTCGGGGAGCTGTTTTTT. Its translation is CASSQVRAGGLVGELFF.

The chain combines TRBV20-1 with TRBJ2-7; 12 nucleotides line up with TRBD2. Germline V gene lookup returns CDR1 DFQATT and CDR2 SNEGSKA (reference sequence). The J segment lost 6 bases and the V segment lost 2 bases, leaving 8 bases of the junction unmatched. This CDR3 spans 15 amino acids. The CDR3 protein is CSARPPGLAGPEQYF. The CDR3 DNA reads TGCAGTGCTAGACCTCCGGGACTAGCGGGCCCCGAGCAGTACTTC.

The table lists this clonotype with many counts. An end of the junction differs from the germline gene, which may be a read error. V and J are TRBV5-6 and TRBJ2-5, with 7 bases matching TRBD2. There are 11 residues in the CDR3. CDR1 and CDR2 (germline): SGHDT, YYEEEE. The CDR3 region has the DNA TGTGCCAGCAGCTTCCGGCGGGAGAAGTCCTTC. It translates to CASSFRREKSF.

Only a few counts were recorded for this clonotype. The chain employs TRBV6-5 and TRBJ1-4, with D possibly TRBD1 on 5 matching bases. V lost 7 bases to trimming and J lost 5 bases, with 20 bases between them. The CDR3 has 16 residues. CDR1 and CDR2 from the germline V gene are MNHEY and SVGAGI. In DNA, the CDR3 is TGTGCCAGCACCCTACTCGACAGCGGGTTAAATGAAAAACTGTTTTTT. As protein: CASTLLDSGLNEKLFF.

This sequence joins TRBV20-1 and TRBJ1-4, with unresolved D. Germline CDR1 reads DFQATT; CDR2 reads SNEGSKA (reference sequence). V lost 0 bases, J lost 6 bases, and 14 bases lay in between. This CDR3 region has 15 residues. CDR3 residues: CSARDYGVQHEKLFF. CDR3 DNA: TGCAGTGCTAGAGATTATGGGGTACAACATGAAAAACTGTTTTTT.

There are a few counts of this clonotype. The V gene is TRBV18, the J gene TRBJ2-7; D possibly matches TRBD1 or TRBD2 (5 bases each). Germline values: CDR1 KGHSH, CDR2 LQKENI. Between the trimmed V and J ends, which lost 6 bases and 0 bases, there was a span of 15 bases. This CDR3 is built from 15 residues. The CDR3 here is CASSKGTASSYEQYF. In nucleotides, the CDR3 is TGTGCCAGCTCGAAAGGGACGGCAAGCTCCTACGAGCAGTACTTC. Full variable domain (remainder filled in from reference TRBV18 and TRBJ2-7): NAGVMQNPRHLVRRRGQEARLRCSPMKGHSHVYWYRQLPEEGLKFMVYLQKENIIDESGMPKERFSAEFPKEGPSILRIQQVVRGDSAAYFCASSKGTASSYEQYFGPGTRLTVT.

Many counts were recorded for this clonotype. The CDR3: CASSLGWRYEQYF. Here the CDR3 DNA reads TGTGCCAGCAGCTTAGGGTGGAGGTACGAGCAGTACTTC. The gene calls are TRBV7-2 and TRBJ2-7; tentatively, D is TRBD2 (5 bases). Germline-derived CDR1 and CDR2 are SGHTA and FQGNSA. CDR3 length: 13 amino acids. V lost 1 base and J 4 bases, leaving 8 bases between the germline ends.

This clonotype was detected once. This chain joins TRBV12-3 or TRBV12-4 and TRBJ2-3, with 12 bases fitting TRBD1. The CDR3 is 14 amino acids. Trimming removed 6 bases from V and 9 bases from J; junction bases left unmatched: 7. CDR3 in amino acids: CASRPGQGARTQYF. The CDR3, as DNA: TGTGCCAGCAGGCCGGGACAGGGGGCGCGGACGCAGTATTTT.

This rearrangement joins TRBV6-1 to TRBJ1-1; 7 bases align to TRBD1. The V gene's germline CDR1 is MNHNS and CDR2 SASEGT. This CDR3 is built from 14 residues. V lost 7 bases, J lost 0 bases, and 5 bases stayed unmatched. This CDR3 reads CASNRGPMNTEAFF. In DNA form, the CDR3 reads TGTGCCAGCAACAGGGGCCCTATGAACACTGAAGCTTTCTTT.

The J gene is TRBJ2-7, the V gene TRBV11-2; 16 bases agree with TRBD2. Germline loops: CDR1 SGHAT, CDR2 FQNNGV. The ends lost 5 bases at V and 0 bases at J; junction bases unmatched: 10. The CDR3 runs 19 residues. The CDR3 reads CASSPRPGLAGGSSYEQYF. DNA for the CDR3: TGTGCCAGCAGCCCTCGACCGGGACTAGCGGGGGGGAGCTCCTACGAGCAGTACTTC.

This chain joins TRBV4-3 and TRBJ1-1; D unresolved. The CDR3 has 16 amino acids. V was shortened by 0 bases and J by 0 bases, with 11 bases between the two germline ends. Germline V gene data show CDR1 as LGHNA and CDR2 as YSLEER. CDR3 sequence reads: CASSQDGGRMNTEAFF. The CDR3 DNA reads TGCGCCAGCAGCCAAGATGGCGGGCGGATGAACACTGAAGCTTTCTTT.

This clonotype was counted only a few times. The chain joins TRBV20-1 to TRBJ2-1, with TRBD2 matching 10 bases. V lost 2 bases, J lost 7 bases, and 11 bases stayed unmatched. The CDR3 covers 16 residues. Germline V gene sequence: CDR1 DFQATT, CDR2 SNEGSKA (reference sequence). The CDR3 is CSARFQLSGRMNEQFF. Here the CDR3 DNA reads TGCAGTGCTAGATTCCAACTTAGCGGGAGGATGAATGAGCAGTTCTTC.

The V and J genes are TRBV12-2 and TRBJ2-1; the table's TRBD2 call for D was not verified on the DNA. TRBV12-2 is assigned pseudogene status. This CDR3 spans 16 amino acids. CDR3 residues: CASRSGGLAGFNEQFF. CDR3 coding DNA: TGTGCAAGTCGCTCGGGGGGACTAGCGGGCTTCAATGAGCAGTTCTTC.

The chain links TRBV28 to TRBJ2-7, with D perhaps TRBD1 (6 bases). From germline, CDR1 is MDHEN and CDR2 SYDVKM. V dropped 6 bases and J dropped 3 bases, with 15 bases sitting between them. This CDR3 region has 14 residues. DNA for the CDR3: TGTGCCAGCAGCTCTTGGGGGCTCGGCTACGAGCAGTACTTC. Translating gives CASSSWGLGYEQYF.

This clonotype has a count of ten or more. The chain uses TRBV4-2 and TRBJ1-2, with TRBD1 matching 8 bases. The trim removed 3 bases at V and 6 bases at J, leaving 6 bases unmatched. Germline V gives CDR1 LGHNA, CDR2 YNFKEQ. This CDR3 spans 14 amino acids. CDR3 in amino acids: CASSHLDREDGYTF. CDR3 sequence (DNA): TGTGCCAGCAGCCACTTGGACAGGGAGGATGGCTACACCTTC.

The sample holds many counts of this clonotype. The CDR3 sequence: CASSPGQGFSYEQYF. The CDR3 nucleotides are TGTGCCAGCAGTCCCGGACAGGGTTTCTCCTACGAGCAGTACTTC. This chain connects TRBV12-3 or TRBV12-4 to TRBJ2-7, with 8 bases identical to TRBD1. Unmatched junction bases numbered 6, after V lost 5 bases and J lost 0 bases. The CDR3 extends over 15 amino acids.

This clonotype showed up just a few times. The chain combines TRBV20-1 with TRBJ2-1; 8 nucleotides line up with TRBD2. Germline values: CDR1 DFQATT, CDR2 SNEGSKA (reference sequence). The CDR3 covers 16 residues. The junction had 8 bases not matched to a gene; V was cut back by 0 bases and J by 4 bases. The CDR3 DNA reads TGCAGTGCTAGAGATACGAGGGCTAGCGGGTACAATGAGCAGTTCTTC. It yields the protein CSARDTRASGYNEQFF.

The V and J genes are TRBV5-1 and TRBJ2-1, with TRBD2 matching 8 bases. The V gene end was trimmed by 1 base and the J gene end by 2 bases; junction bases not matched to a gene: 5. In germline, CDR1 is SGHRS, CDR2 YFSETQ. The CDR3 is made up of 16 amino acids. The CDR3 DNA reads TGCGCCAGCAGCTTGTTCGGCGGGAGGACCTACAATGAGCAGTTCTTC. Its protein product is CASSLFGGRTYNEQFF.

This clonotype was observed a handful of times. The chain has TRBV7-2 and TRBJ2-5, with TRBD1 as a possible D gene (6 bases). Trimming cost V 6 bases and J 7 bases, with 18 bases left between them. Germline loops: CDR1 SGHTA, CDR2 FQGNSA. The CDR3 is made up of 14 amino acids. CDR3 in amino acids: CASSRQGWDGTQYF. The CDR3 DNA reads TGTGCCAGCAGTCGCCAGGGGTGGGACGGGACCCAGTACTTC. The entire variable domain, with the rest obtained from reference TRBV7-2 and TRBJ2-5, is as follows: GAGVSQSPSNKVTEKGKDVELRCDPISGHTALYWYRQSLGQGLEFLIYFQGNSAPDKSGLPSDRFSAERTGGSVSTLTIQRTQQEDSAVYLCASSRQGWDGTQYFGPGTRLLVL.